A single sample gave rise to the 27 T cell receptor beta chains below, sequenced in a study of memory CD4+ T cells and cytomegalovirus serostatus. The sort gate was single viable CD3+CD4+CD8-CD45RO+ cells for memory CD4+ T cells. Profiled with immunoSEQ multiplex PCR; TCRdb holds only in-frame clones, not every one. In the table there are about 57,000 clones, roughly four fifths of which are singletons. The sequenced material came from memory CD4+ T cells from blood. The receptors were gathered from an adult in good health and CMV-seronegative.

V gene TRBV19 combines with J gene TRBJ2-2; 12 positions agree with TRBD1. Per the germline V gene, CDR1 is LNHDA and CDR2 is SQIVND (reference sequence). J lost 7 bases, V lost 4 bases, and 4 bases had no gene match. The CDR3 sequence is 15 residues long. The CDR3 nucleotides read TGTGCCAGTAGTAGGGGACAGGGGGCTTTCGGGGAGCTGTTTTTT. Translation gives CASSRGQGAFGELFF. The full variable domain, in which reference TRBV19 and TRBJ2-2 provide the parts outside the CDR3, is DGGITQSPKYLFRKEGQNVTLSCEQNLNHDAMYWYRQDPGQGLRLIYYSQIVNDFQKGDIAEGYSVSREKKESFPLTVTSAQKNPTAFYLCASSRGQGAFGELFFGEGSRLTVL.

The chain joins TRBV6-5 to TRBJ2-1; weak D call: TRBD1 (6 bases). The CDR3 length is 15 residues. V was clipped by 8 bases and J by 0 bases, with 14 bases between them. Germline assignment: CDR1 MNHEY and CDR2 SVGAGI. CDR3 loop: CASGPQGSSYNEQFF. CDR3 bases: TGTGCCAGCGGCCCTCAGGGGAGCTCCTACAATGAGCAGTTCTTC.

The chain combines TRBV12-5 with TRBJ1-1; D is uncertain. Germline CDR1 is LGHNT and CDR2 is FRNRAP. The length of the CDR3 is 16 residues. The V gene lost 2 bases and the J gene lost 1 base, with 14 bases spanning the gap. For the CDR3, the DNA is TGTGCTAGTGGTTTGAACGGGCAGAGGGCGAACACTGAAGCTTTCTTT. Its protein is CASGLNGQRANTEAFF.

J is TRBJ1-1 and V is TRBV6-6; 12 bases fit TRBD1. CDR3 length equals 15 residues. Germline CDR1 is MNHNY and CDR2 is SVGAGI (reference sequence). V was clipped by 2 bases and J by 5 bases; unmatched bases: 3. The CDR3 spells CASSYGTGGRTEAFF. The CDR3 DNA reads TGTGCCAGCAGTTACGGGACAGGGGGCAGAACTGAAGCTTTCTTT.

This clone was observed once. The chain recombines TRBV11-2 with TRBJ2-2, with 14 bases lining up with TRBD2. The CDR3 has 16 residues. V gave up 5 bases and J gave up 4 bases; unmatched junction bases: 3. Germline V CDR1 and CDR2: SGHAT, FQNNGV. The CDR3 nucleotides are TGTGCCAGCAGCGTGACTAGCGGGAGGGTCACCGGGGAGCTGTTTTTT. Amino acid sequence: CASSVTSGRVTGELFF.

This chain joins TRBV6-5 and TRBJ2-7; no reliable D call. The CDR3 is 14 residues long. Trimming removed 2 bases from V and 0 bases from J, with 8 bases in between. Germline lookup yields CDR1 MNHEY and CDR2 SVGAGI. CDR3 in amino acids: CASSYERGSYEQYF. Written as DNA, the CDR3 is TGTGCCAGCAGTTACGAAAGAGGCTCCTACGAGCAGTACTTC.

The chain has TRBV11-2 and TRBJ2-7; the D gene is possibly TRBD2 (6 bases). V gave up 4 bases and J gave up 5 bases, with 24 bases separating them. The CDR3 has 17 amino acids. The germline V gene has CDR1 SGHAT and CDR2 FQNNGV. CDR3 sequence reads: CASSYGGGRGRDDEQYF. The CDR3 DNA reads TGTGCCAGCAGCTACGGGGGTGGAAGGGGACGGGACGACGAGCAGTACTTC.

The chain uses TRBV5-6 and TRBJ2-2; a weak D match, TRBD1 (6 bases). Per the germline V gene, CDR1 is SGHDT and CDR2 is YYEEEE. Trimming stripped 2 bases from V and 1 base from J, with 12 bases between. This CDR3 is 16 amino acids long. CDR3 sequence: CASSFGAGENTGELFF. The CDR3 DNA is TGTGCCAGCAGCTTTGGGGCAGGGGAGAACACCGGGGAGCTGTTTTTT.

This chain links TRBV12-5 with TRBJ2-1; D is perhaps TRBD2 (6 bases). The V end was cut by 5 bases, the J end by 0 bases, with 17 bases between. The CDR3 consists of 17 residues. CDR1 is LGHNT, CDR2 FRNRAP, per germline. CDR3 in amino acids: CASGPGVAVISYNEQFF. In DNA form, the CDR3 reads TGTGCTAGTGGTCCCGGGGTAGCGGTGATCTCCTACAATGAGCAGTTCTTC.

This sequence joins TRBV19 and TRBJ1-1; D gene ambiguous. This CDR3 has 12 residues. In germline, CDR1 is LNHDA, CDR2 SQIVND (reference sequence). Trimming took 4 bases from V and 4 from J, leaving 7 bases between them. CDR3 protein: CASSRPGTEAFF. CDR3 nucleotides: TGTGCCAGTAGTAGGCCTGGCACTGAAGCTTTCTTT.

The chain combines TRBV5-4 with TRBJ2-2; possible D gene TRBD1, 5 bases. The CDR3 is 15 amino acids. Germline V CDR1 and CDR2: SGHNT, YYREEE (reference sequence). The V end lost 1 base, the J end lost 5 bases, and 12 bases lay between the germline ends. The CDR3 spells CASSLNQGTTGELFF. CDR3 nucleotides: TGTGCCAGCAGCTTGAATCAGGGTACGACCGGGGAGCTGTTTTTT.

The chain links TRBV5-4 to TRBJ2-3, with D perhaps TRBD2 (5 bases). The CDR3 covers 14 residues. Trimming shortened V by 2 bases and J by 1 base, and 8 bases separated the two germline ends. Germline CDR1 and CDR2: SGHNT and YYREEE (reference sequence). The CDR3 DNA follows: TGTGCCAGCAGCTTACGGGATCGCACAGATACGCAGTATTTT. Amino acids: CASSLRDRTDTQYF. Complete variable domain (other parts from reference TRBV5-4 and TRBJ2-3): ETGVTQSPTHLIKTRGQQVTLRCSSQSGHNTVSWYQQALGQGPQFIFQYYREEENGRGNFPPRFSGLQFPNYSSELNVNALELDDSALYLCASSLRDRTDTQYFGPGTRLTVL.

This clone was seen a few times. The chain links TRBV5-1 to TRBJ2-3; 9 nucleotides align to TRBD2. Trimming took 4 bases from V and 3 from J; bases not matched to a gene: 9. In germline, CDR1 is SGHRS, CDR2 YFSETQ. The CDR3 runs 16 residues. CDR3: CASSGSSSGATDTQYF. For the CDR3, the DNA is TGCGCCAGCAGCGGGTCCTCTAGCGGGGCAACAGATACGCAGTATTTT.

The V and J genes are TRBV7-2 and TRBJ1-5, with TRBD1 identical over 7 bases. The length of the CDR3 is 15 residues. Germline V gene sequence: CDR1 SGHTA, CDR2 FQGNSA. V was pared by 5 bases and J by 4 bases, with 8 bases of the junction left unmatched. CDR3 DNA sequence: TGTGCCAGCAGCGCTGCCGGGACAGCTAATCAGCCCCAGCATTTT. Translating it yields CASSAAGTANQPQHF.

The chain's CDR3 is CASSIRGGDEQFF. CDR3 sequence (DNA): TGTGCCAGCAGCATCCGCGGGGGGGATGAGCAGTTCTTC. The chain links TRBV7-2 to TRBJ2-1, with 9 bases matching TRBD2. Germline V CDR1 and CDR2: SGHTA, FQGNSA. This CDR3 comprises 13 residues. The junction had 4 bases not matched to a gene; V was cut back by 5 bases and J by 8 bases.

Here the CDR3 reads CASSSAGLDTQYF. The CDR3 nucleotides read TGCGCCAGCAGCTCAGCGGGGTTAGATACGCAGTATTTT. The chain combines TRBV5-1 with TRBJ2-3; 7 bases align to TRBD2. CDR1 and CDR2 from the germline V gene are SGHRS and YFSETQ. Germline trimming cut 3 bases from V and 5 bases from J; bases unmatched to any gene: 3. This CDR3 is built from 13 residues.

The J gene is TRBJ1-3, the V gene TRBV7-2, with D possibly TRBD1 on 6 matching bases. The V end was cut by 4 bases, the J end by 1 base, with 11 bases between. The CDR3 is 15 amino acids. Germline V CDR1 and CDR2: SGHTA, FQGNSA. CDR3 region: CASSSQGISGNTIYF. The DNA of the CDR3 is TGTGCCAGCAGCTCACAGGGTATTTCTGGAAACACCATATATTTT.

This chain connects TRBV28 to TRBJ1-2; no reliable D call. Germline loops: CDR1 MDHEN, CDR2 SYDVKM. This CDR3 has 16 residues. V dropped 5 bases and J dropped 7 bases, with 23 bases sitting between them. The CDR3 sequence is CASSGISGGIPSGYTF. The CDR3 bases are TGTGCCAGCAGTGGAATCTCCGGAGGCATTCCCTCTGGCTACACCTTC.

The V and J genes are TRBV19 and TRBJ1-1; D unclear. Trimming left V 3 bases short and J 0 bases short, with 8 bases between. Germline assignment: CDR1 LNHDA and CDR2 SQIVND (reference sequence). CDR3 size: 14 residues. The CDR3 DNA sequence: TGTGCCAGTAGTATTACCGGTTTGAACACTGAAGCTTTCTTT. Amino acid sequence: CASSITGLNTEAFF.

The chain is built from TRBV9 and TRBJ2-5; D call uncertain. This CDR3 is built from 13 residues. Trimming pared 4 bases from V and 1 base from J, leaving 8 bases between. Per the germline V gene, CDR1 is SGDLS and CDR2 is YYNGEE. In nucleotides, the CDR3 is TGTGCCAGCAGCTTGGGATTCCAAGAGACCCAGTACTTC. Residues: CASSLGFQETQYF.

This sequence joins TRBV5-4 and TRBJ2-3; 7 bases line up with TRBD2. From germline, CDR1 is SGHNT and CDR2 YYREEE (reference sequence). The CDR3 runs to 17 residues. Trimming cost V 4 bases and J 1 base; bases outside gene matches: 12. CDR3 bases: TGTGCCAGCAGCCCTCCCCGGGGGGAGGACGGCACAGATACGCAGTATTTT. Translating it yields CASSPPRGEDGTDTQYF. The whole variable domain, filled in from reference TRBV5-4 and TRBJ2-3, reads ETGVTQSPTHLIKTRGQQVTLRCSSQSGHNTVSWYQQALGQGPQFIFQYYREEENGRGNFPPRFSGLQFPNYSSELNVNALELDDSALYLCASSPPRGEDGTDTQYFGPGTRLTVL.

This clone is a singleton in its sample. The chain has TRBV6-5 and TRBJ1-6, with 10 bases identical to TRBD1. After removal of 7 bases from V and 4 bases from J, the junction contained 4 bases not matched to a gene. CDR3 length: 15 amino acids. Germline V CDR1 and CDR2: MNHEY, SVGAGI. The chain's CDR3 is CASTRDRGYNSPLHF. The CDR3 DNA sequence: TGTGCCAGCACCCGGGACAGGGGATATAATTCACCCCTCCACTTT.

This clone was seen a few times. The rearrangement uses TRBV5-1 and TRBJ1-6; 8 nucleotides match TRBD1. This CDR3 comprises 15 residues. Germline CDR1 reads SGHRS; CDR2 reads YFSETQ. V shed 4 bases, J shed 4 bases, and the junction held 4 bases outside the gene matches. CDR3 sequence: CASSAGQGYNSPLHF. CDR3 DNA: TGCGCCAGCAGCGCCGGACAGGGTTATAATTCACCCCTCCACTTT.

The chain employs TRBV10-3 and TRBJ2-5, with D possibly called TRBD1 or TRBD2 (6 bases each). The CDR3 consists of 12 residues. V was shortened by 6 bases and J by 5 bases, with 10 bases between the two germline ends. Germline CDR1 and CDR2: ENHRY and SYGVKD. CDR3 in amino acids: CAIRQGGETQYF. The CDR3 DNA is TGTGCCATCAGACAGGGAGGTGAGACCCAGTACTTC.

Only a few counts were recorded for this clone. This chain joins TRBV18 and TRBJ2-1; no reliable D call. Germline CDR1 reads KGHSH; CDR2 reads LQKENI. V lost 0 bases and J 5 bases, leaving 14 bases between the germline ends. The CDR3 runs to 16 residues. In DNA, the CDR3 is TGTGCCAGCTCACCACCTTCTACGCGGAACAACAATGAGCAGTTCTTC. Protein product: CASSPPSTRNNNEQFF.

The CDR3 reads CASSEFSKETQYF. DNA for the CDR3: TGTGCCAGCAGTGAATTTTCAAAAGAGACCCAGTACTTC. This chain joins TRBV2 and TRBJ2-5; unclear D gene. Germline CDR1 reads SNHLY; CDR2 reads FYNNEI. With 2 bases removed from V and 3 bases from J, the gap between germline ends came to 7 bases. This CDR3 spans 13 amino acids. The entire variable domain, with the rest obtained from reference TRBV2 and TRBJ2-5, is as follows: EPEVTQTPSHQVTQMGQEVILRCVPISNHLYFYWYRQILGQKVEFLVSFYNNEISEKSEIFDDQFSVERPDGSNFTLKIRSTKLEDSAMYFCASSEFSKETQYFGPGTRLLVL.

This clone was picked up a small number of times. This chain connects TRBV2 to TRBJ1-2; D might be TRBD1 (5 bases). The V gene's germline CDR1 is SNHLY and CDR2 FYNNEI. Trimming removed 3 bases from V and 4 bases from J, with 9 bases in between. The CDR3 length is 13 residues. Written as DNA, the CDR3 is TGTGCCAGCAGTGAGGGGGGTGGCTATGGCTACACCTTC. Protein: CASSEGGGYGYTF.